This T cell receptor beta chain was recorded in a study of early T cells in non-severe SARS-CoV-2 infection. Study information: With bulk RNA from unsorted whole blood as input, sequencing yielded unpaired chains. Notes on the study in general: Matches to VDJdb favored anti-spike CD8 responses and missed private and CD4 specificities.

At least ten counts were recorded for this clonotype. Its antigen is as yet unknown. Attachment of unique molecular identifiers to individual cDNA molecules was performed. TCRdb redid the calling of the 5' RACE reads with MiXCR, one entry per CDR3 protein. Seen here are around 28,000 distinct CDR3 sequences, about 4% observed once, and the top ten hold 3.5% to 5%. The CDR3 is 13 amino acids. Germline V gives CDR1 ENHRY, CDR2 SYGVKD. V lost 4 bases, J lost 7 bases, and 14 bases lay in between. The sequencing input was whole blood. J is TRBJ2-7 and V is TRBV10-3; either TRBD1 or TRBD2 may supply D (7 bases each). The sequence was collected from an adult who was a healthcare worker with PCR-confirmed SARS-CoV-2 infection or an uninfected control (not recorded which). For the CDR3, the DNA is TGTGCCATCAGTGGTCTCCAGGGGGGGGAGCAGTACTTC. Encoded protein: CAISGLQGGEQYF.